The rows below give T cell receptor beta chains drawn from one sample of a study of cytomegalovirus exposure and HLA in healthy donors. This table comes from immunoSEQ multiplex PCR, and its TCRdb copy is limited to in-frame clones, with some not included. The data hold 90,000 to 100,000 clones, with around four fifths observed a single time. Sequencing was performed on PBMCs. These receptors were collected from a man aged 35 to 55 in good health and CMV-seropositive. CDR3s include the opening cysteine and the closing phenylalanine or tryptophan. A D gene is named only where the DNA matches it firmly. Clone sizes are given selectively: once, few, many, or a class where the clone is expanded.

J: TRBJ1-4
V: TRBV27
size: .
D: .
DNA: TGTGCCAGCAGTCCTACGGGCCCGGGCGGGGAAAAACTGTTTTTT
CDR3: CASSPTGPGGEKLFF

J: TRBJ2-7
V: TRBV5-1
size: .
D: TRBD1
DNA: TGCGCCAGCAGCCCCGAGCAGGGACAGGACCCCTACGAGCAGTACTTC
CDR3: CASSPEQGQDPYEQYF

J: TRBJ1-1
V: TRBV5-1
size: .
D: TRBD1
DNA: TGCGCCAGCAGCTTGGGGGCAGGGGGCGGTGGTGAAGCTTTCTTT
CDR3: CASSLGAGGGGEAFF

J: TRBJ1-4
V: TRBV27
size: .
D: .
DNA: TGTGCCAGCAGTTCCAGGGGTTTGGATGAAAAACTGTTTTTT
CDR3: CASSSRGLDEKLFF

J: TRBJ1-1
V: TRBV28
size: .
D: .
DNA: TGTGCCAGCAGTCCCCTGGGAGGGGCCAGAACTGAAGCTTTCTTT
CDR3: CASSPLGGARTEAFF

J: TRBJ2-3
V: TRBV2
size: .
D: TRBD2
DNA: TGTGCCAGCTCCCTTCGGGGGGAGCGGTCAGGAGATACGCAGTATTTT
CDR3: CASSLRGERSGDTQYF

J: TRBJ1-6
V: TRBV7-9
size: few
D: .
DNA: TGTGCCAGCTCGGGGGGGAGAACCTATAATTCACCCCTCCACTTT
CDR3: CASSGGRTYNSPLHF

J: TRBJ1-1
V: TRBV2
size: once
D: .
DNA: TGTGCCAGCGCAGAACAGATCATGAACACTGAAGCTTTCTTT
CDR3: CASAEQIMNTEAFF

J: TRBJ2-3
V: TRBV11-2
size: .
D: .
DNA: TGTGCCAGCAGCTTAGAGCACAGCCCGCCGCAGTATTTT
CDR3: CASSLEHSPPQYF

J: TRBJ1-5
V: TRBV5-1
size: .
D: TRBD1
DNA: TGCGCCAGCAGCTTGAGACAGGGGGATCAGCCCCAGCATTTT
CDR3: CASSLRQGDQPQHF

J: TRBJ2-1
V: TRBV28
size: .
D: .
DNA: TGTGCCAGCAGTCCTACCGGGACTCACAATGAGCAGTTCTTC
CDR3: CASSPTGTHNEQFF

J: TRBJ2-7
V: TRBV13
size: .
D: .
DNA: TGTGCCAGCGTCCTCTCCGGGACAAGTGTCCAAGAGCAGTACTTC
CDR3: CASVLSGTSVQEQYF

J: TRBJ2-4
V: TRBV10-2
size: .
D: TRBD2
DNA: TGCGCCAGCAGGCTAGCGGGGGGGCCGGGAGCCAAAAACATTCAGTACTTC
CDR3: CASRLAGGPGAKNIQYF

J: TRBJ2-3
V: TRBV29-1
size: .
D: .
DNA: TGCAGCGTCTCGAAAGTGGGGAGGACAGATACGCAGTATTTT
CDR3: CSVSKVGRTDTQYF

J: TRBJ2-3
V: TRBV5-4
size: .
D: .
DNA: TGTGCCAGCAGCTTGTCTGACTTACAGGTGACAGATACGCAGTATTTT
CDR3: CASSLSDLQVTDTQYF

J: TRBJ1-1
V: TRBV4-1
size: once
D: .
DNA: TGCGCCAGCAGCCAAGTCGGACAGAACACTGAAGCTTTCTTT
CDR3: CASSQVGQNTEAFF

J: TRBJ2-2
V: TRBV12-5
size: .
D: .
DNA: TGTGCTAGTGGCAGGGAATCCGGGGAGCTGTTTTTT
CDR3: CASGRESGELFF

J: TRBJ2-7
V: TRBV5-4
size: .
D: TRBD1
DNA: TGTGCCAGCAGCTATCGGACCGGGACAGGCCTAGAGCAGTACTTC
CDR3: CASSYRTGTGLEQYF

J: TRBJ2-3
V: TRBV7-9
size: .
D: TRBD2
DNA: TGTGCCAGCAGCTTAGGACGGGAGGCAGATACGCAGTATTTT
CDR3: CASSLGREADTQYF

J: TRBJ2-7
V: TRBV7-9
size: .
D: .
DNA: TGTGCCAGCAGCTTAGGGATTGGGCAGGGGAAAACCTACGAGCAGTACTTC
CDR3: CASSLGIGQGKTYEQYF

J: TRBJ1-3
V: TRBV28
size: .
D: TRBD1
DNA: TGTGCCAGCAGTGGGGACAGGGGGCTGGGAGGAAACACCATATATTTT
CDR3: CASSGDRGLGGNTIYF

J: TRBJ2-1
V: TRBV6-5
size: few
D: TRBD2
DNA: TGTGCCAGCCATCCTAGCGGGAGGGCGATCAATGAGCAGTTCTTC
CDR3: CASHPSGRAINEQFF

J: TRBJ1-5
V: TRBV7-8
size: .
D: .
DNA: TGTGCCAGCAGCCGGGTCTTAGGTAGCAATCAGCCCCAGCATTTT
CDR3: CASSRVLGSNQPQHF

J: TRBJ2-6
V: TRBV5-1
size: .
D: .
DNA: TGCGCCAGCAGCACCCTGGAGGCGGGTACCGGGGCCAACGTCCTGACTTTC
CDR3: CASSTLEAGTGANVLTF

J: TRBJ1-4
V: TRBV27
size: .
D: .
DNA: TGTGCCAGCAGGGGGCGGGGTACTAATGAAAAACTGTTTTTT
CDR3: CASRGRGTNEKLFF

J: TRBJ2-1
V: TRBV9
size: .
D: TRBD2
DNA: TGTGCCAGCAGCCCCCGGGGAGGGGCTGGAGATGAGCAGTTCTTC
CDR3: CASSPRGGAGDEQFF

J: TRBJ2-5
V: TRBV9
size: few
D: .
DNA: TGTGCCAGCAGCGTAGGCATAGCCCAAGGACAAGAGACCCAGTACTTC
CDR3: CASSVGIAQGQETQYF

J: TRBJ2-7
V: TRBV19
size: .
D: TRBD1
DNA: TGTGCCAGTACCTCCTCGACAGGGTACGAGCAGTACTTC
CDR3: CASTSSTGYEQYF

J: TRBJ2-5
V: TRBV28
size: .
D: TRBD2
DNA: TGTGCCAGCAACCCTAGCGGGAGTCCTGGGGAGACCCAGTACTTC
CDR3: CASNPSGSPGETQYF

J: TRBJ2-3
V: TRBV5-6
size: few
D: .
DNA: TGTGCCAGCAGCTTGGACCGTCGGACGCAGTATTTT
CDR3: CASSLDRRTQYF

J: TRBJ2-7
V: TRBV11-1
size: .
D: TRBD2
DNA: TGTGCCAGCAGCATGGGACTAGCGGGGCCCTACGAGCAGTACTTC
CDR3: CASSMGLAGPYEQYF

J: TRBJ2-2
V: TRBV7-3
size: .
D: TRBD2
DNA: TGTGCCAGCAGCTTACGGGGGGTCGGCACCGGGGAGCTGTTTTTT
CDR3: CASSLRGVGTGELFF

J: TRBJ2-1
V: TRBV5-1
size: .
D: TRBD2
DNA: TGCGCCAGCAGCTGGGGCGGGACTAGCTATGAGCAGTTCTTC
CDR3: CASSWGGTSYEQFF

J: TRBJ1-2
V: TRBV2
size: few
D: TRBD1
DNA: TGTGCCAGCACCAAAGAGGGTACAGGGGCCTATGGCTACACCTTC
CDR3: CASTKEGTGAYGYTF

J: TRBJ1-1
V: TRBV29-1
size: .
D: TRBD1
DNA: TGCAGCGTTGCAGGGACAGGGGCGAGGGCTGAAGCTTTCTTT
CDR3: CSVAGTGARAEAFF

J: TRBJ1-1
V: TRBV4-1
size: .
D: .
DNA: TGCGCCAGCAGCCTGGAGGACAGACGGTGGGACACTGAAGCTTTCTTT
CDR3: CASSLEDRRWDTEAFF

J: TRBJ2-3
V: TRBV5-1
size: few
D: .
DNA: TGCGCCAGCAGCAAGGGGGGGGCAGGAGGGGCAGATACGCAGTATTTT
CDR3: CASSKGGAGGADTQYF

J: TRBJ2-7
V: TRBV5-6
size: .
D: .
DNA: TGTGCCAGCAGCCCCCTGGGGAGGGGGGCCTACGAGCAGTACTTC
CDR3: CASSPLGRGAYEQYF

J: TRBJ2-5
V: TRBV2
size: .
D: TRBD1
DNA: TGTGCCAGCAGTGTACCGACCGGGACAGGGGCCCGCCAAGAGACCCAGTACTTC
CDR3: CASSVPTGTGARQETQYF

J: TRBJ1-1
V: TRBV5-1
size: .
D: .
DNA: TGCGCCAGCAGCTTGCTTCCAGGGGCCACTGAAGCTTTCTTT
CDR3: CASSLLPGATEAFF

J: TRBJ2-2
V: TRBV27
size: few
D: .
DNA: TGTGCCAGCACCAGGGGAAACACCGGGGAGCTGTTTTTT
CDR3: CASTRGNTGELFF

J: TRBJ2-1
V: TRBV7-2
size: once
D: TRBD1
DNA: TGTGCCAGCAGCTTAGTAGGACAGGGAGCAAATGAGCAGTTCTTC
CDR3: CASSLVGQGANEQFF

J: TRBJ1-1
V: TRBV5-1
size: .
D: .
DNA: TGCGCCAGCAGCTTGGCCCCCGTAGGACACGGAGCTGCTGAAGCTTTCTTT
CDR3: CASSLAPVGHGAAEAFF

J: TRBJ1-1
V: TRBV6-4
size: .
D: .
DNA: TGTGCCAGCCGGTCCGGGGGGGGGAGGATCCCTGAAGCTTTCTTT
CDR3: CASRSGGGRIPEAFF

J: TRBJ1-5
V: TRBV19
size: .
D: TRBD1
DNA: TGTGCCAGTACCACCAGGGGGGTGATAGGACAGCCCCAGCATTTT
CDR3: CASTTRGVIGQPQHF

J: TRBJ2-3
V: TRBV18
size: .
D: TRBD2
DNA: TGTGCCAGCTCACCGACTAGCGGGAGACCAGATACGCAGTATTTT
CDR3: CASSPTSGRPDTQYF

J: TRBJ2-5
V: TRBV5-4
size: .
D: TRBD2
DNA: TGTGCCAGCAGCTCCTCGGTAGCGGGGGCGGGGGAGCAGTACTTC
CDR3: CASSSSVAGAGEQYF

J: TRBJ1-2
V: TRBV11-2
size: few
D: .
DNA: TGTGCCAGCAGCCTGGAGGGGGGACTATCGAGCTACACCTTC
CDR3: CASSLEGGLSSYTF

J: TRBJ1-5
V: TRBV7-2
size: .
D: .
DNA: TGTGCCAGCAGCTTACAGGGAAATCAGCCCCAGCATTTT
CDR3: CASSLQGNQPQHF

J: TRBJ2-5
V: TRBV7-6
size: .
D: .
DNA: TGTGCCAGCAGCTCGACTAGTTTCCAAGAGACCCAGTACTTC
CDR3: CASSSTSFQETQYF

J: TRBJ2-1
V: TRBV2
size: few
D: TRBD2
DNA: TGTGCCAGCCAACGTGGTGCGACTAGCGAAGGGAATGAGCAGTTCTTC
CDR3: CASQRGATSEGNEQFF

J: TRBJ1-1
V: TRBV6-1
size: .
D: TRBD1
DNA: TGTGCCAGCAGTTCCTGGACAGGAGGGGTCACTGAAGCTTTCTTT
CDR3: CASSSWTGGVTEAFF

J: TRBJ2-5
V: TRBV27
size: .
D: .
DNA: TGTGCCAGCAGATTCGGTAGTCAAGAGACCCAGTACTTC
CDR3: CASRFGSQETQYF

J: TRBJ2-7
V: TRBV6-1
size: .
D: .
DNA: TGTGCCAGCAGTGAAAGGGTAGGGACATCGTTCTCAGGCGAGCAGTACTTC
CDR3: CASSERVGTSFSGEQYF

J: TRBJ2-7
V: TRBV25-1
size: .
D: TRBD2
DNA: TGTGCCAGCAGTATTAGCGGGAGTAGAGGCGAGCAGTACTTC
CDR3: CASSISGSRGEQYF

J: TRBJ2-2
V: TRBV19
size: .
D: .
DNA: TGTGCCAGTAGTATAGGTCGTCGGGGATCCGGGGAGCTGTTTTTT
CDR3: CASSIGRRGSGELFF

J: TRBJ1-5
V: TRBV2
size: .
D: TRBD1
DNA: TGTGCCAGCAGTGCTGGACAGGGTGGGAATCAGCCCCAGCATTTT
CDR3: CASSAGQGGNQPQHF

J: TRBJ2-1
V: TRBV5-1
size: once
D: TRBD2
DNA: TGCGCCAGCAGCCCCGGTGGTAGCGGGAGCTATGAGCAGTTCTTC
CDR3: CASSPGGSGSYEQFF

J: TRBJ1-5
V: TRBV10-3
size: .
D: .
DNA: TGTGCCATCAGTGAACGGGGGACGGGGAATCAGCCCCAGCATTTT
CDR3: CAISERGTGNQPQHF

J: TRBJ2-3
V: TRBV2
size: .
D: TRBD2
DNA: TGTGCCAGCAGCGCCGGGACTAGCGCGCCAGATACGCAGTATTTT
CDR3: CASSAGTSAPDTQYF